This T cell receptor (beta chain) was identified during a study of T-cell reconstitution after alpha-beta-depleted transplantation in children. J was trimmed by 9 bases and V by 4 bases; bases with no gene match: 13. Looked up from germline, CDR1 is SGHTS and CDR2 is YDEGEE. CDR3 length: 15 residues. TCRbeta library construction was performed incorporating unique molecular identifiers. TCRdb re-derived calls from the PCR reads in MiXCR, one entry per CDR3 protein. The sample lists about 360,000 distinct CDR3 sequences, 13% occurring once. The sequence came from a human donor who donated a stem cell graft to a child with Fanconi anemia. The chain recombines TRBV5-8 with TRBJ1-2; 9 nucleotides line up with TRBD1. Sequencing used PBMCs, obtained from the stem cell graft. The CDR3 nucleotides are TGTGCCAGCAGCCAGGGACAGGGCGGAGAAAATCGCTACACCTTC. Residues: CASSQGQGGENRYTF. Supplemented by reference TRBV5-8 and TRBJ1-2, the full variable domain reads EAGVTQSPTHLIKTRGQQATLRCSPISGHTSVYWYQQALGLGLQFLLWYDEGEERNRGNFPPRFSGRQFPNYSSELNVNALELEDSALYLCASSQGQGGENRYTFGSGTRLTVV.